These T cell receptor beta chains were read from a single sample in a study of blood T cell repertoires in COVID-19. Clones were read by immunoSEQ multiplex PCR, and TCRdb kept only the in-frame ones, dropping some. The table records tens of thousands of clones, roughly 87% of them present only once. The specimen was peripheral blood. The origin of the receptors is a man at least 80 years old with acute or convalescent COVID-19. The CDR3 runs from the conserved cysteine through the conserved F or W. Fields, in order: V gene, D gene, J gene, clone size, CDR3 DNA, CDR3 protein. The D gene is left open where the match is weak. Size is omitted from some rows. Given values are once, few, many or a class for expanded clones.

v_call: TRBV30
d_call: .
j_call: TRBJ1-1
clone_size: .
cdr3_nt: TGTGCCTGGAGTCGAGACAGCTACGGAGCTTTCTTT
cdr3_aa: CAWSRDSYGAFF

v_call: TRBV19
d_call: .
j_call: TRBJ1-2
clone_size: .
cdr3_nt: TGTGCCAGTGAGTTCCGATGGGGCTTCAACTATGGCTACACCTTC
cdr3_aa: CASEFRWGFNYGYTF

v_call: TRBV5-1
d_call: .
j_call: TRBJ1-1
clone_size: .
cdr3_nt: TGCGCCAGCAGCTTTAACACCATGAACACTGAAGCTTTCTTT
cdr3_aa: CASSFNTMNTEAFF

v_call: TRBV9
d_call: TRBD2
j_call: TRBJ2-7
clone_size: .
cdr3_nt: TGTGCCAGCAGCGTAGGGGAGGGAATACCCTACGAGCAGTACTTC
cdr3_aa: CASSVGEGIPYEQYF

v_call: TRBV11-2
d_call: TRBD2
j_call: TRBJ2-7
clone_size: .
cdr3_nt: TGTGCCAGCAACCTTTTAGCGGGAGCCTACGAGCAGTACTTC
cdr3_aa: CASNLLAGAYEQYF

v_call: TRBV19
d_call: .
j_call: TRBJ2-7
clone_size: .
cdr3_nt: TGTGCCAGTAGTAACAGGGTTCCCTACGAGCAGTACTTC
cdr3_aa: CASSNRVPYEQYF

v_call: TRBV2
d_call: TRBD2
j_call: TRBJ2-1
clone_size: .
cdr3_nt: TGTGCCAGCAGAGTAGCGGGAGGTGGCAATGAGCAGTTCTTC
cdr3_aa: CASRVAGGGNEQFF

v_call: TRBV11-2
d_call: .
j_call: TRBJ2-7
clone_size: once
cdr3_nt: TGTGCCAGCAGCTTAGGTAGGGGGATTTACGAGCAGTACTTC
cdr3_aa: CASSLGRGIYEQYF

v_call: TRBV7-2
d_call: .
j_call: TRBJ2-5
clone_size: .
cdr3_nt: TGTGCCAGCAGCTCTAGGGGGGGTGTCCAAGAGACCCAGTACTTC
cdr3_aa: CASSSRGGVQETQYF

v_call: TRBV15
d_call: .
j_call: TRBJ2-3
clone_size: .
cdr3_nt: TGTGCCACCAGCAGAGATGGGGGTGCGGGAACAGATACGCAGTATTTT
cdr3_aa: CATSRDGGAGTDTQYF

v_call: TRBV4-1
d_call: TRBD1
j_call: TRBJ1-1
clone_size: .
cdr3_nt: TGCGCCAGCCGACAGGGAGGCGCTGAAGCTTTCTTT
cdr3_aa: CASRQGGAEAFF

v_call: TRBV6-2/TRBV6-3
d_call: TRBD2
j_call: TRBJ2-1
clone_size: .
cdr3_nt: TGTGCCAGCAGTTACCTGAGCGGGGAATCAAGCTCCTACAATGAGCAGTTCTTC
cdr3_aa: CASSYLSGESSSYNEQFF

v_call: TRBV12-3/TRBV12-4
d_call: .
j_call: TRBJ2-1
clone_size: .
cdr3_nt: TGTGCCAGCTCTACTAGAGTTACGCAGTTCTTC
cdr3_aa: CASSTRVTQFF

v_call: TRBV24-1
d_call: .
j_call: TRBJ1-3
clone_size: .
cdr3_nt: TGTGCCACCAGTGACCCGGTCGTCTCTGGAAACACCATATATTTT
cdr3_aa: CATSDPVVSGNTIYF

v_call: TRBV6-5
d_call: TRBD1
j_call: TRBJ1-5
clone_size: .
cdr3_nt: TGTGCCAGTACCCCCAGGGGGCCTCAGCCCCAGCATTTT
cdr3_aa: CASTPRGPQPQHF

v_call: TRBV9
d_call: TRBD1
j_call: TRBJ1-4
clone_size: .
cdr3_nt: TGTGCCAGCAGCCATCAGGGGGCAACTAATGAAAAACTGTTTTTT
cdr3_aa: CASSHQGATNEKLFF

v_call: TRBV19
d_call: TRBD1
j_call: TRBJ1-5
clone_size: .
cdr3_nt: TGTGCCAGTAGTCAGGGGGCGTTTAGCAATCAGCCCCAGCATTTT
cdr3_aa: CASSQGAFSNQPQHF

v_call: TRBV5-1
d_call: TRBD1
j_call: TRBJ1-2
clone_size: .
cdr3_nt: TGCGCCAGCAGCTTGCGACAGGGGAATGGCTACACCTTC
cdr3_aa: CASSLRQGNGYTF

v_call: TRBV18
d_call: TRBD1
j_call: TRBJ1-4
clone_size: .
cdr3_nt: TGTGCCAGCTCACCAGGATTCGGGACAGGGAAGGAAAAACTGTTTTTT
cdr3_aa: CASSPGFGTGKEKLFF

v_call: TRBV18
d_call: .
j_call: TRBJ2-1
clone_size: .
cdr3_nt: TGTGCCAGCTCGCAGACGGAGTGGAATGAGCAGTTCTTC
cdr3_aa: CASSQTEWNEQFF

v_call: TRBV7-2
d_call: .
j_call: TRBJ1-2
clone_size: .
cdr3_nt: TGTGCCAGCAGCTTAGTACCCCTAGGAGGCTACACCTTC
cdr3_aa: CASSLVPLGGYTF

v_call: TRBV7-9
d_call: TRBD1
j_call: TRBJ1-2
clone_size: .
cdr3_nt: TGTGCCAGCAGCTTGACAGGGCTCGGGTATGGCTACACCTTC
cdr3_aa: CASSLTGLGYGYTF

v_call: TRBV12-5
d_call: TRBD1
j_call: TRBJ1-6
clone_size: .
cdr3_nt: TGTGCTAGTGGTTTGGTATCCGGGACAGGGGGTTCACCCCTCCACTTT
cdr3_aa: CASGLVSGTGGSPLHF

v_call: TRBV14
d_call: .
j_call: TRBJ2-1
clone_size: .
cdr3_nt: TGTGCCAGCAGCCAAGACCCGGCTAGAGGGTACTACAATGAGCAGTTCTTC
cdr3_aa: CASSQDPARGYYNEQFF

v_call: TRBV3-1/TRBV3-2
d_call: .
j_call: TRBJ1-5
clone_size: .
cdr3_nt: TGTGCCAGCAGCCGTAATAGCAATCAGCCCCAGCATTTT
cdr3_aa: CASSRNSNQPQHF

v_call: TRBV11-2
d_call: TRBD1
j_call: TRBJ2-7
clone_size: .
cdr3_nt: TGTGCCAGCAGCCCACGGACAGGGGTAACCTACGAGCAGTACTTC
cdr3_aa: CASSPRTGVTYEQYF

v_call: TRBV9
d_call: TRBD2
j_call: TRBJ2-2
clone_size: .
cdr3_nt: TGTGCCAGCAGCGTAGGCCTAGCGGGTAACACCGGGGAGCTGTTTTTT
cdr3_aa: CASSVGLAGNTGELFF

v_call: TRBV30
d_call: TRBD1
j_call: TRBJ1-1
clone_size: .
cdr3_nt: TGTGCCTGGAGCCGGGACAGTCGGAACACTGAAGCTTTCTTT
cdr3_aa: CAWSRDSRNTEAFF

v_call: TRBV27
d_call: .
j_call: TRBJ1-2
clone_size: .
cdr3_nt: TGTGCCAGCAGTTTATCACAGGTGTCTACTGGCTACACCTTC
cdr3_aa: CASSLSQVSTGYTF

v_call: TRBV6-4
d_call: .
j_call: TRBJ1-1
clone_size: .
cdr3_nt: TGTGCCAGCAGTTCAGGGAAGGCTGAAGCTTTCTTT
cdr3_aa: CASSSGKAEAFF

v_call: TRBV2
d_call: .
j_call: TRBJ1-3
clone_size: .
cdr3_nt: TGTGCCAGCAGTGAAACAGGGTCTGGAAACACCATATATTTT
cdr3_aa: CASSETGSGNTIYF

v_call: TRBV6-1
d_call: TRBD1
j_call: TRBJ1-5
clone_size: once
cdr3_nt: TGTGCCAGCAGTGATCGGGCAGGGGGAGAGTATGGCAATCAGCCCCAGCATTTT
cdr3_aa: CASSDRAGGEYGNQPQHF

v_call: TRBV5-1
d_call: TRBD1
j_call: TRBJ2-1
clone_size: .
cdr3_nt: TGCGCCAGCAGCTTGGCCCACAGGGGATCCTACAATGAGCAGTTCTTC
cdr3_aa: CASSLAHRGSYNEQFF

v_call: TRBV15
d_call: .
j_call: TRBJ1-2
clone_size: .
cdr3_nt: TGTGCCACCAGCGGGGGACACAACTATGGCTACACCTTC
cdr3_aa: CATSGGHNYGYTF

v_call: TRBV9
d_call: .
j_call: TRBJ1-1
clone_size: once
cdr3_nt: TGTGCCAGCAGTGCTGCGGGGGCCCCCTCGGGGTTAGCTTTCTTT
cdr3_aa: CASSAAGAPSGLAFF

v_call: TRBV2
d_call: .
j_call: TRBJ1-5
clone_size: .
cdr3_nt: TGTGCCAGCGAGGGCGAACAGTATAGCAATCAGCCCCAGCATTTT
cdr3_aa: CASEGEQYSNQPQHF

v_call: TRBV19
d_call: TRBD1
j_call: TRBJ1-5
clone_size: .
cdr3_nt: TGTGCCAGTAACCAACAGGGGGCTGTGGATCAGCCCCAGCATTTT
cdr3_aa: CASNQQGAVDQPQHF